These T cell receptor beta chains were read from a single sample in a study of OX40 agonist ivuxolimab in advanced cancers. Assay: immunoSEQ multiplex PCR; the TCRdb copy retains only in-frame clones and omits some. The table shows 60,000 to 65,000 clones, with around 90% occurring only once. Sequenced material: CD4+ or CD8+ T cells sorted from blood, taken in a trial of the OX40 agonist ivuxolimab. Every receptor here comes from an adult with an advanced solid tumor such as melanoma, head and neck, liver or kidney cancer. Both conserved end residues are part of each CDR3. D genes are given only for firm matches. The size field is filled for only some rows; it gives once, few, many or a size class.

clone size: .
D gene: .
CDR3 length: 14
J gene: TRBJ1-2
V gene: TRBV27
CDR3 protein: CASSLTPYGYGYTF
CDR3 DNA: TGTGCCAGCAGTCTGACACCCTACGGCTATGGCTACACCTTC

clone size: .
D gene: TRBD2
CDR3 length: 16
J gene: TRBJ2-7
V gene: TRBV11-3
CDR3 protein: CASSSFSGRAVYEQYF
CDR3 DNA: TGTGCCAGCAGCTCCTTTAGCGGGAGGGCCGTCTACGAGCAGTACTTC

clone size: .
D gene: .
CDR3 length: 12
J gene: TRBJ1-1
V gene: TRBV11-3
CDR3 protein: CASRHINTEAFF
CDR3 DNA: TGTGCCAGCAGGCATATCAACACTGAAGCTTTCTTT

clone size: .
D gene: .
CDR3 length: 17
J gene: TRBJ2-4
V gene: TRBV11-2
CDR3 protein: CASSQRWGVLAKNIQYF
CDR3 DNA: TGTGCCAGCAGCCAAAGATGGGGAGTACTAGCCAAAAACATTCAGTACTTC

clone size: .
D gene: .
CDR3 length: 10
J gene: TRBJ1-1
V gene: TRBV6-5
CDR3 protein: CATSGHEAFF
CDR3 DNA: TGTGCCACCTCAGGGCATGAAGCTTTCTTT

clone size: .
D gene: TRBD1
CDR3 length: 17
J gene: TRBJ1-2
V gene: TRBV6-1
CDR3 protein: CASSEAGTGGNRYGYTF
CDR3 DNA: TGTGCCAGCAGTGAAGCGGGGACAGGGGGGAACCGCTATGGCTACACCTTC

clone size: .
D gene: .
CDR3 length: 13
J gene: TRBJ2-2
V gene: TRBV5-1
CDR3 protein: CASSLEGAGELFF
CDR3 DNA: TGCGCCAGCAGCTTGGAAGGAGCCGGGGAGCTGTTTTTT

clone size: .
D gene: TRBD1
CDR3 length: 14
J gene: TRBJ1-2
V gene: TRBV19
CDR3 protein: CASSPRDRDFGYTF
CDR3 DNA: TGTGCCAGTAGTCCAAGGGACAGGGATTTTGGCTACACCTTC

clone size: .
D gene: TRBD1
CDR3 length: 15
J gene: TRBJ2-3
V gene: TRBV19
CDR3 protein: CASSSPGQGTDTQYF
CDR3 DNA: TGTGCCAGTAGTAGCCCGGGACAGGGTACAGATACGCAGTATTTT

clone size: .
D gene: .
CDR3 length: 15
J gene: TRBJ1-1
V gene: TRBV1
CDR3 protein: CTSSPLTGLNTEAFF
CDR3 DNA: TGCACCAGCAGCCCACTGACAGGGTTGAACACTGAAGCTTTCTTT

clone size: .
D gene: TRBD1
CDR3 length: 12
J gene: TRBJ2-1
V gene: TRBV11-2
CDR3 protein: CASSLTGGHSFF
CDR3 DNA: TGTGCCAGCAGCTTGACAGGGGGGCATTCGTTCTTC

clone size: .
D gene: TRBD2
CDR3 length: 16
J gene: TRBJ2-7
V gene: TRBV9
CDR3 protein: CASSKLAGVSSYEQYF
CDR3 DNA: TGTGCCAGCAGCAAACTAGCGGGAGTTAGCTCCTACGAGCAGTACTTC

clone size: .
D gene: TRBD1
CDR3 length: 12
J gene: TRBJ2-7
V gene: TRBV5-6
CDR3 protein: CASSPGGYEQYF
CDR3 DNA: TGTGCCAGCAGTCCAGGGGGTTACGAGCAGTACTTC

clone size: once
D gene: TRBD2
CDR3 length: 17
J gene: TRBJ2-5
V gene: TRBV7-2
CDR3 protein: CASSSLGLAVIQETQYF
CDR3 DNA: TGTGCCAGCAGCTCCCTGGGACTAGCGGTGATCCAAGAGACCCAGTACTTC

clone size: .
D gene: .
CDR3 length: 15
J gene: TRBJ2-7
V gene: TRBV11-2
CDR3 protein: CASSSHRQVPYEQYF
CDR3 DNA: TGTGCCAGCAGCTCCCATCGGCAGGTACCCTACGAGCAGTACTTC

clone size: .
D gene: TRBD2
CDR3 length: 17
J gene: TRBJ2-1
V gene: TRBV10-1
CDR3 protein: CASSESGLAGALGEQFF
CDR3 DNA: TGCGCCAGCAGTGAGTCAGGACTAGCGGGAGCCCTCGGTGAGCAGTTCTTC

clone size: .
D gene: .
CDR3 length: 15
J gene: TRBJ2-7
V gene: TRBV4-1
CDR3 protein: CASSPPGALRYEQYF
CDR3 DNA: TGCGCCAGCAGCCCCCCGGGGGCCCTTCGTTACGAGCAGTACTTC

clone size: .
D gene: TRBD1
CDR3 length: 13
J gene: TRBJ2-7
V gene: TRBV19
CDR3 protein: CASSMTGDYEQYF
CDR3 DNA: TGTGCCAGTAGTATGACAGGGGACTACGAGCAGTACTTC

clone size: once
D gene: .
CDR3 length: 14
J gene: TRBJ2-5
V gene: TRBV19
CDR3 protein: CASSWGSVPETQYF
CDR3 DNA: TGTGCCAGTAGTTGGGGGTCGGTGCCGGAGACCCAGTACTTC

clone size: once
D gene: .
CDR3 length: 14
J gene: TRBJ2-2
V gene: TRBV6-5
CDR3 protein: CASSQTLYAGELFF
CDR3 DNA: TGTGCCAGCAGCCAGACCCTATACGCCGGGGAGCTGTTTTTT

clone size: .
D gene: .
CDR3 length: 15
J gene: TRBJ1-5
V gene: TRBV6-1
CDR3 protein: CASSEGAGEGQPQHF
CDR3 DNA: TGTGCCAGCAGTGAAGGTGCAGGGGAGGGTCAGCCCCAGCATTTT

clone size: .
D gene: .
CDR3 length: 15
J gene: TRBJ2-7
V gene: TRBV28
CDR3 protein: CASSLRGLMSYEQYF
CDR3 DNA: TGTGCCAGCAGTTTACGGGGCTTGATGTCCTACGAGCAGTACTTC

clone size: .
D gene: .
CDR3 length: 13
J gene: TRBJ2-1
V gene: TRBV19
CDR3 protein: CASSIDLGHEQFF
CDR3 DNA: TGTGCCAGTAGTATAGACCTCGGCCATGAGCAGTTCTTC

clone size: .
D gene: .
CDR3 length: 17
J gene: TRBJ2-1
V gene: TRBV21-1
CDR3 protein: CASRGLACPYAYNEQFF
CDR3 DNA: TGTGCCAGTCGTGGACTAGCGTGCCCCTATGCCTACAATGAGCAGTTCTTC

clone size: .
D gene: TRBD2
CDR3 length: 17
J gene: TRBJ2-3
V gene: TRBV9
CDR3 protein: CASSVRAGVGSTDTQYF
CDR3 DNA: TGTGCCAGCAGCGTAAGAGCGGGAGTCGGGAGCACAGATACGCAGTATTTT

clone size: .
D gene: .
CDR3 length: 12
J gene: TRBJ2-7
V gene: TRBV29-1
CDR3 protein: CSVEGQAREQYF
CDR3 DNA: TGCAGCGTTGAGGGACAAGCCCGAGAGCAGTACTTC

clone size: .
D gene: TRBD2
CDR3 length: 13
J gene: TRBJ2-5
V gene: TRBV28
CDR3 protein: CASSRGGGETQYF
CDR3 DNA: TGTGCCAGCAGCCGGGGGGGAGGTGAGACCCAGTACTTC

clone size: .
D gene: TRBD1
CDR3 length: 14
J gene: TRBJ1-4
V gene: TRBV6-6
CDR3 protein: CASSLTGTNEKLFF
CDR3 DNA: TGTGCCAGCAGTCTGACAGGGACTAATGAAAAACTGTTTTTT

clone size: .
D gene: TRBD1
CDR3 length: 16
J gene: TRBJ1-4
V gene: TRBV5-1
CDR3 protein: CASSLDLGQVREKLFF
CDR3 DNA: TGCGCCAGCAGCTTGGACTTGGGACAGGTGCGGGAAAAACTGTTTTTT

clone size: .
D gene: TRBD2
CDR3 length: 14
J gene: TRBJ2-1
V gene: TRBV9
CDR3 protein: CASSPGLVYNEQFF
CDR3 DNA: TGTGCCAGCAGCCCTGGACTAGTCTACAATGAGCAGTTCTTC

clone size: .
D gene: .
CDR3 length: 17
J gene: TRBJ1-4
V gene: TRBV28
CDR3 protein: CASSLDRAAATNEKLFF
CDR3 DNA: TGTGCCAGCAGTTTAGATCGAGCAGCCGCAACTAATGAAAAACTGTTTTTT

clone size: .
D gene: TRBD2
CDR3 length: 15
J gene: TRBJ2-5
V gene: TRBV14
CDR3 protein: CASSQGTSFSETQYF
CDR3 DNA: TGTGCCAGCAGCCAAGGGACTAGCTTTTCTGAGACCCAGTACTTC

clone size: .
D gene: TRBD2
CDR3 length: 15
J gene: TRBJ2-1
V gene: TRBV27
CDR3 protein: CATHRIGGSAHEQFF
CDR3 DNA: TGTGCCACCCATCGCATCGGCGGGAGTGCCCATGAGCAGTTCTTC

clone size: .
D gene: TRBD2
CDR3 length: 17
J gene: TRBJ2-3
V gene: TRBV19
CDR3 protein: CASSTNPGLAGEDTQYF
CDR3 DNA: TGTGCCAGTAGTACTAACCCGGGACTAGCGGGAGAAGATACGCAGTATTTT

clone size: .
D gene: TRBD1
CDR3 length: 17
J gene: TRBJ2-2
V gene: TRBV9
CDR3 protein: CASSQTPGQGNTGELFF
CDR3 DNA: TGTGCCAGCAGCCAAACTCCCGGACAGGGAAACACCGGGGAGCTGTTTTTT

clone size: .
D gene: TRBD1
CDR3 length: 16
J gene: TRBJ2-7
V gene: TRBV7-9
CDR3 protein: CASSSSRQGRVHEQYF
CDR3 DNA: TGTGCCAGCAGCTCCTCTCGACAGGGACGGGTACACGAGCAGTACTTC

clone size: .
D gene: .
CDR3 length: 16
J gene: TRBJ2-5
V gene: TRBV4-1
CDR3 protein: CASSPISGQNQETQYF
CDR3 DNA: TGCGCCAGCAGCCCCATATCGGGACAAAACCAAGAGACCCAGTACTTC

clone size: .
D gene: TRBD2
CDR3 length: 14
J gene: TRBJ2-1
V gene: TRBV14
CDR3 protein: CASSPGLAGSEQFF
CDR3 DNA: TGTGCCAGCAGCCCAGGACTAGCCGGGAGTGAGCAGTTCTTC

clone size: .
D gene: .
CDR3 length: 14
J gene: TRBJ2-7
V gene: TRBV4-1
CDR3 protein: CASSLEEGAREQYF
CDR3 DNA: TGCGCCAGCAGCCTTGAGGAGGGGGCGCGTGAGCAGTACTTC

clone size: .
D gene: TRBD2
CDR3 length: 17
J gene: TRBJ2-3
V gene: TRBV5-1
CDR3 protein: CASSPISIAGLTDTQYF
CDR3 DNA: TGCGCCAGCAGCCCCATCTCAATAGCGGGCCTCACAGATACGCAGTATTTT

clone size: .
D gene: .
CDR3 length: 12
J gene: TRBJ2-7
V gene: TRBV6-5
CDR3 protein: CASTLSGYEQYF
CDR3 DNA: TGTGCCAGCACCCTAAGTGGGTACGAGCAGTACTTC

clone size: .
D gene: .
CDR3 length: 15
J gene: TRBJ2-7
V gene: TRBV11-3
CDR3 protein: CASSRFAGSSYEQYF
CDR3 DNA: TGTGCCAGCAGCCGTTTCGCGGGAAGCTCCTACGAGCAGTACTTC

clone size: .
D gene: .
CDR3 length: 14
J gene: TRBJ2-7
V gene: TRBV5-1
CDR3 protein: CASSFEPPDYEQYF
CDR3 DNA: TGCGCCAGCAGCTTCGAACCGCCTGACTACGAGCAGTACTTC

clone size: .
D gene: TRBD2
CDR3 length: 17
J gene: TRBJ2-5
V gene: TRBV7-2
CDR3 protein: CASSHRPGLAGGSVQYF
CDR3 DNA: TGTGCCAGCAGCCACAGACCGGGACTAGCGGGAGGGAGTGTGCAGTACTTC

clone size: .
D gene: .
CDR3 length: 14
J gene: TRBJ2-7
V gene: TRBV13
CDR3 protein: CASSSTRDSYEQYF
CDR3 DNA: TGTGCCAGCAGCTCTACGCGGGACTCCTACGAGCAGTACTTC

clone size: .
D gene: .
CDR3 length: 13
J gene: TRBJ2-5
V gene: TRBV5-1
CDR3 protein: CASRPPSEETQYF
CDR3 DNA: TGCGCCAGCAGGCCTCCTTCAGAGGAGACCCAGTACTTC

clone size: .
D gene: .
CDR3 length: 15
J gene: TRBJ2-5
V gene: TRBV6-5
CDR3 protein: CASRAYRDTKETQYF
CDR3 DNA: TGTGCCAGCAGAGCTTACCGGGACACCAAAGAGACCCAGTACTTC